This T cell receptor beta chain was recorded in a study of monozygotic twins with inflammatory bowel disease. The study's findings and limits: Telling apart the different T cell subtypes was not possible. Against healthy co-twins, IBD patients had lower TCRbeta diversity (measured by inverse Simpson). IBD patients exhibited fewer clonotypes shared with other individuals than healthy twins, particularly with disease activity.

Per donor, about 2.4 ml of blood was collected and frozen. TCRdb re-analyzed the 5' RACE reads; it lists each CDR3 protein once, without DNA. This sample contains about 160,000 distinct CDR3 sequences. The CDR3 has 16 residues. To note about this clonotype: Its specificity is unknown.

The source is a human donor with ulcerative colitis or Crohn's disease, or a healthy co-twin of an affected twin (not recorded which). This sequence joins TRBV12-3 or TRBV12-4 and TRBJ2-1; no DNA is available, so the TRBD1 call from TCRdb remains unchecked. Sequenced sample: blood. The chain's CDR3 is CASSQGVLNYYNEQFF.